These 30 T cell receptor beta chains originate from one sample sequenced in a study of T cells in tumors after PD-1 blockade. Repertoires were generated with immunoSEQ multiplex PCR, while TCRdb's copy carries only in-frame clones and drops some. The table lists approximately 35,000 clones, about three quarters of them singletons. Specimen: PBMCs, collected before anti-PD-1 treatment. These receptors all stem from a human donor with basal cell carcinoma.

This chain uses TRBV27 with TRBJ2-1, with 7 bases fitting TRBD2. Germline trimming cut 5 bases from V and 2 bases from J; bases unmatched to any gene: 3. Germline CDR1 is MNHEY and CDR2 is SMNVEV (reference sequence). The CDR3 spans 14 residues. CDR3 coding DNA: TGTGCCAGCAGTCTAGCGGAGACCTACAATGAGCAGTTCTTC. This codes for CASSLAETYNEQFF.

The chain has TRBV10-3 and TRBJ1-5; TRBD1 matches 10 bases. The CDR3 is made up of 16 amino acids. Per the germline V gene, CDR1 is ENHRY and CDR2 is SYGVKD. J gave up 4 bases and V 10 bases, and 13 bases lay outside the gene matches. The CDR3 loop is CATQGSDRGPNQPQHF. CDR3 sequence (DNA): TGTGCCACCCAAGGTTCCGACAGGGGGCCAAATCAGCCCCAGCATTTT.

The J gene is TRBJ2-3, the V gene TRBV30; TRBD1 agrees at 7 bases. The trim removed 1 base at V and 5 bases at J, leaving 6 bases unmatched. Germline lookup yields CDR1 GTSNPN and CDR2 SVGIG (reference sequence). CDR3 length: 14 residues. The CDR3 loop is CAWSEGALGDTQYF. The CDR3 DNA sequence: TGTGCCTGGAGTGAGGGGGCGCTGGGAGATACGCAGTATTTT.

This chain joins TRBV14 and TRBJ2-1; possible D gene TRBD1, 5 bases. Germline V gene sequence: CDR1 SGHDN, CDR2 FVKESK. V lost 2 bases, J lost 10 bases, and 15 bases lay in between. The CDR3 sequence is 14 residues long. In nucleotides, the CDR3 is TGTGCCAGCAGCCAATATAACCAGGGTACGGAGCAGTTCTTC. It encodes CASSQYNQGTEQFF.

This clone is large (0.1 to 1%) in the sample. The gene calls are TRBV6-5 and TRBJ2-2; 7 nucleotides agree with TRBD1. CDR1 is MNHEY and CDR2 is SVGAGI in the germline V gene. CDR3 length equals 15 residues. Trimming cost V 6 bases and J 7 bases; bases outside gene matches: 11. CDR3 residues: CASSYDREWGGELFF. In nucleotides, the CDR3 is TGTGCCAGCAGCTATGACAGGGAGTGGGGCGGGGAGCTGTTTTTT.

J is TRBJ2-7 and V is TRBV18, with 13 nucleotides matching TRBD2. The germline CDR1 and CDR2 sequences are KGHSH and LQKENI. The ends lost 4 bases at V and 6 bases at J; junction bases unmatched: 3. The length of the CDR3 is 14 residues. DNA for the CDR3: TGTGCCAGCTCACTCGGACTAGCGGGGGCCGAGCAGTACTTC. Protein: CASSLGLAGAEQYF.

The chain is built from TRBV12-3 or TRBV12-4 and TRBJ1-5; no clear D gene. The CDR3 is made up of 13 amino acids. Trimming left V 4 bases short and J 3 bases short, with 7 bases between. The CDR3: CASSYAANQPQHF. CDR3 sequence (DNA): TGTGCCAGCAGTTACGCGGCCAATCAGCCCCAGCATTTT.

The V and J genes are TRBV3-1 (or the pseudogene TRBV3-2) and TRBJ1-4; possibly TRBD1 for D (5 bases). The germline V gene encodes CDR1 LGHDT and CDR2 YNNKEL (reference sequence). This CDR3 contains 16 residues. V lost 4 bases, J lost 3 bases, and 15 bases lay in between. CDR3 coding DNA: TGTGCCAGCAGCCTTACCTCTACGGGACCTAATGAAAAACTGTTTTTT. Translation: CASSLTSTGPNEKLFF.

This sequence joins TRBV7-2 and TRBJ2-6; D unclear. Germline V gene sequence: CDR1 SGHTA, CDR2 FQGNSA. The CDR3 runs 17 residues. Between the trimmed V and J ends, which lost 5 bases and 0 bases, there was a span of 14 bases. The CDR3 DNA reads as TGTGCCAGCAGCCTGGAAACTAAGAGCTCTGGGGCCAACGTCCTGACTTTC. It specifies CASSLETKSSGANVLTF.

This clone has just a few counts. V is TRBV18 and J is TRBJ2-3; D unclear. This CDR3 comprises 14 residues. Germline loops: CDR1 KGHSH, CDR2 LQKENI. Deletions cut 2 bases from V and 0 bases from J, with 6 bases between. CDR3 bases: TGTGCCAGCTCACCAGAACCTAGCACAGATACGCAGTATTTT. Its translation: CASSPEPSTDTQYF.

CDR3 bases: TGTGCCAGCAGCCTATTAGCGGGAGGGGGCAAGGAGCAGTTCTTC. It translates to CASSLLAGGGKEQFF. The chain recombines TRBV6-5 with TRBJ2-1; TRBD2 matches 11 bases. Germline CDR1 reads MNHEY; CDR2 reads SVGAGI. The V segment lost 6 bases and the J segment 10 bases; nucleotides outside the gene matches: 11. The CDR3 spans 15 residues.

CDR3 in amino acids: CASKVGRRAKNIQYF. CDR3 DNA: TGTGCCAGCAAAGTAGGGCGGCGAGCCAAAAACATTCAGTACTTC. The chain joins TRBV11-3 to TRBJ2-4; D gene uncertain. Germline V gene sequence: CDR1 SGHNT, CDR2 YENEEA. Trimming removed 7 bases from V and 0 bases from J, with 13 bases in between. The CDR3 consists of 15 residues.

This clone came up a few times. V is TRBV7-3 and J is TRBJ1-2; D is unclear. V lost 2 bases, J lost 8 bases, and 9 bases lay in between. This CDR3 region has 12 residues. Germline lookup yields CDR1 SGHTA and CDR2 FQGTGA. Here the CDR3 DNA reads TGTGCCAGCAGCTTACCCGAAAGAGGCTACACCTTC. Translation gives CASSLPERGYTF.

The chain recombines TRBV5-5 with TRBJ1-6; 7 bases match TRBD1. CDR1 and CDR2 (germline): SGHKS, YYEKEE (reference sequence). The CDR3 sequence is 12 residues long. The V gene end was trimmed by 9 bases and the J gene end by 11 bases; junction bases not matched to a gene: 8. The CDR3 sequence: CATQGQTTPLHF. CDR3 nucleotides: TGTGCCACTCAGGGACAGACGACACCCCTCCACTTT.

The chain couples TRBV6-6 to TRBJ2-3; weak D call: TRBD1 (6 bases). This CDR3 is 16 amino acids long. V lost 6 bases to trimming and J lost 1 base, with 17 bases between them. CDR1 MNHNY and CDR2 SVGAGI come from the germline V gene (reference sequence). CDR3 DNA: TGTGCCAGCAGCCCCAACAGGGATTTTGGCACAGATACGCAGTATTTT. This codes for CASSPNRDFGTDTQYF.

This chain uses TRBV7-2 with TRBJ1-1, with D perhaps TRBD1 (6 bases). V was clipped by 5 bases and J by 0 bases, with 16 bases between them. This CDR3 has 16 residues. CDR1 and CDR2 from the germline V gene are SGHTA and FQGNSA. The CDR3 region is CASSPRTVVMNTEAFF. The CDR3 bases are TGTGCCAGCAGCCCAAGGACAGTAGTCATGAACACTGAAGCTTTCTTT.

The rearrangement joins TRBV11-3 to TRBJ2-3; D gene unclear. The V and J ends lost 1 base and 7 bases respectively, with 9 bases between them. Germline CDR1 SGHNT, CDR2 YENEEA. The CDR3 consists of 13 residues. This CDR3 reads CASSLVTAYTQYF. The CDR3 nucleotides read TGTGCCAGCAGCTTAGTTACCGCCTATACGCAGTATTTT.

V is TRBV3-1 (or the pseudogene TRBV3-2) and J is TRBJ1-2; 9 bases line up with TRBD1. The ends lost 2 bases at V and 6 bases at J; junction bases unmatched: 7. Germline V CDR1 and CDR2: LGHDT, YNNKEL (reference sequence). The length of the CDR3 is 15 residues. CDR3 DNA sequence: TGTGCCAGCAGCCAAAACGGAGGGACAGGGAATGGCTACACCTTC. This sequence encodes CASSQNGGTGNGYTF.

This clone was detected only a few times. This chain connects TRBV10-2 to TRBJ1-4, with D unclear. The CDR3 contains 15 residues. V was clipped by 3 bases and J by 7 bases, with 15 bases between them. CDR1 is WSHSY, CDR2 SAAADI, per germline. CDR3 in amino acids: CASSDFPGSGEKLFF. The CDR3 DNA reads TGCGCCAGCAGTGATTTCCCGGGCTCTGGTGAAAAACTGTTTTTT.

The CDR3 DNA reads as TGTGCCAGCAGAGAGGGCGACACCGGGGAGCTGTTTTTT. Encoded protein: CASREGDTGELFF. The V gene is TRBV2, the J gene TRBJ2-2; D is perhaps TRBD2 (5 bases). V lost 6 bases and J 3 bases, leaving 8 bases between the germline ends. CDR1 and CDR2 (germline): SNHLY, FYNNEI. This CDR3 comprises 13 residues.

This chain links TRBV13 with TRBJ2-7; tentative D call: TRBD2 (5 bases). The germline V and J ends were trimmed by 7 bases and 3 bases, with 10 bases remaining between them. The CDR3 loop spans 12 amino acids. CDR1 is PRHDT, CDR2 FYEKMQ, per germline (reference sequence). CDR3 amino acids: CASNFGGYEQYF. The CDR3 bases are TGTGCCAGCAACTTCGGAGGCTACGAGCAGTACTTC. The variable domain in full, completed from reference TRBV13 and TRBJ2-7, reads AAGVIQSPRHLIKEKRETATLKCYPIPRHDTVYWYQQGPGQDPQFLISFYEKMQSDKGSIPDRFSAQQFSDYHSELNMSSLELGDSALYFCASNFGGYEQYFGPGTRLTVT.

The chain joins TRBV7-9 to TRBJ1-3; D is undetermined. Trimming cost V 1 base and J 4 bases, with 2 bases left between them. Germline loops: CDR1 SEHNR, CDR2 FQNEAQ (reference sequence). The CDR3 is 12 amino acids. CDR3 sequence (DNA): TGTGCCAGCAGCTTAGGAGGAAACACCATATATTTT. Residues: CASSLGGNTIYF.

This clone was seen a handful of times. CDR3 coding DNA: TGTGCCAGCAGCTCTAGGGGGGACACTGAAGCTTTCTTT. Its translation: CASSSRGDTEAFF. V is TRBV7-2 and J is TRBJ1-1, with D possibly TRBD1 on 6 matching bases. Per the germline V gene, CDR1 is SGHTA and CDR2 is FQGNSA. V dropped 4 bases and J dropped 3 bases, with 9 bases sitting between them. This CDR3 comprises 13 residues.

In this sample, this clone turned up a few times. The chain couples TRBV4-1 to TRBJ2-2; TRBD2 might be the D (5 bases). Trimming removed 0 bases at V and 6 bases at J, with 11 bases between. CDR1 and CDR2 from the germline V gene are MGHRA and YSYEKL. The CDR3 sequence is 15 residues long. Here the CDR3 DNA reads TGCGCCAGCAGCCAAGACCCGGGGTACGCCGGGGAGCTGTTTTTT. This codes for CASSQDPGYAGELFF.

The sample holds one count of this clone. The CDR3 region is CSAANNDEQFF. Here the CDR3 DNA reads TGCAGTGCTGCGAATAATGATGAGCAGTTCTTC. This chain connects TRBV20-1 to TRBJ2-1; D is undetermined. The germline CDR1 and CDR2 sequences are DFQATT and SNEGSKA (reference sequence). V dropped 5 bases and J dropped 8 bases, with 10 bases sitting between them. This CDR3 region has 11 residues.

This clone was seen more than once but under ten times. This rearrangement joins TRBV6-5 to TRBJ2-1; TRBD1 aligns across 9 bases. V dropped 10 bases and J dropped 6; count of bases not matched to a gene: 13. Per germline, CDR1 MNHEY and CDR2 SVGAGI. The CDR3 runs 15 residues. In DNA form, the CDR3 reads TGTGCCACCTCGTTTGGGACAGGGTCCGGCAATGAGCAGTTCTTC. This encodes CATSFGTGSGNEQFF.

This clone was seen a few times. The chain is built from TRBV4-3 and TRBJ1-3; D unresolved. This CDR3 spans 17 amino acids. The germline V gene encodes CDR1 LGHNA and CDR2 YSLEER. Between the trimmed V and J ends, which lost 1 base and 0 bases, there was a span of 13 bases. In DNA, the CDR3 is TGCGCCAGCAGCCAAGTGCCGAGTCCCAACTCTGGAAACACCATATATTTT. It translates to CASSQVPSPNSGNTIYF.

The chain recombines TRBV28 with TRBJ2-3; 9 bases are a match to TRBD2. The CDR3 loop spans 16 amino acids. V shed 7 bases and J 3 bases; nucleotides not matched to a gene: 11. Germline V lookup: CDR1 MDHEN, CDR2 SYDVKM. The DNA of the CDR3 is TGTGCCAGCACCCGGGGCGGGAGGGTAAGGACAGATACGCAGTATTTT. Translated, it gives CASTRGGRVRTDTQYF.

This chain uses TRBV3-1 (or the pseudogene TRBV3-2) with TRBJ2-2; possible D gene TRBD1, 6 bases. CDR3 length equals 14 residues. Trimming cost V 4 bases and J 2 bases, with 8 bases left between them. Per the germline V gene, CDR1 is LGHDT and CDR2 is YNNKEL (reference sequence). CDR3 nucleotide sequence: TGTGCCAGCAGCCGACAGGCCAACACCGGGGAGCTGTTTTTT. Protein product: CASSRQANTGELFF.

The rearrangement joins TRBV7-3 to TRBJ1-2; TRBD1 is a possible D gene (5 bases). V was shortened by 2 bases and J by 8 bases, with 12 bases between the two germline ends. This CDR3 is built from 13 residues. CDR1 SGHTA and CDR2 FQGTGA come from the germline V gene. In DNA, the CDR3 is TGTGCCAGCAGCTTAGAAGCGGGGGTCGGCTACACCTTC. Residues: CASSLEAGVGYTF.